The text below deals with one TCR beta chain. Between the trimmed V and J ends, which lost 1 base and 7 bases, there was a span of 10 bases. Germline CDR1 SGHVS, CDR2 FQNEAQ. The CDR3 contains 13 residues. Here immunoSEQ multiplex PCR was the method, and the copy in TCRdb shows in-frame clones only, minus some. The sample records nearly 30,000 clones, around 90% being singletons. The sample belongs to a study of blood T cell repertoires in COVID-19. Whole-study context: Acute and convalescent COVID-19 specimens originated in the United States, Italy and Spain.

The rearrangement uses TRBV7-8 and TRBJ1-2; D is unresolved. Sequencing was carried out using peripheral blood. This receptor was taken from a man in his 70s with active or convalescent COVID-19. CDR3 protein: CASSLGGVSGYTF. In DNA form, the CDR3 reads TGTGCCAGCAGCTTAGGGGGAGTAAGTGGCTACACCTTC.